The 19 T cell receptor beta chains below were found in one sample sequenced in a study of blood T cell repertoires in COVID-19. Libraries were prepared by immunoSEQ multiplex PCR; TCRdb keeps only in-frame clonotypes and omits some of them. The profile shows about 200,000 clones, 86% of them singletons. Sequencing used PBMCs or T cells enriched from blood (not recorded which). The source is a woman aged 40-49 years with acute COVID-19.

The chain combines TRBV7-2 with TRBJ2-7, with TRBD2 identical over 8 bases. CDR1 is SGHTA and CDR2 is FQGNSA in the germline V gene. The CDR3 totals 14 residues. The V segment lost 5 bases and the J segment 3 bases; nucleotides outside the gene matches: 6. The CDR3 DNA sequence: TGTGCCAGCAGCCTCGGGGGGGGGAACTACGAGCAGTACTTC. Protein sequence: CASSLGGGNYEQYF.

The V and J genes are TRBV5-6 and TRBJ1-1; D perhaps matches TRBD1 (6 bases). The CDR3 is 11 amino acids. The germline V gene encodes CDR1 SGHDT and CDR2 YYEEEE. Trimming pared 3 bases from V and 10 bases from J, leaving 10 bases between. The CDR3 spells CASSSGQRAFF. CDR3 coding DNA: TGTGCCAGCAGCTCAGGACAGCGAGCTTTCTTT.

V usage is TRBV24-1 and J usage is TRBJ2-1, with D possibly TRBD1 on 5 matching bases. V lost 4 bases and J lost 7, with 7 bases in between. CDR3 size: 12 residues. The germline V gene has CDR1 KGHDR and CDR2 SFDVKD. The CDR3 loop is CATSEGHNEQFF. In DNA form, the CDR3 reads TGTGCCACCAGTGAAGGACATAATGAGCAGTTCTTC.

V and J are TRBV18 and TRBJ2-7; 11 bases align to TRBD2. Losses at the gene ends were 3 bases for V and 2 bases for J; bases not matched to a gene: 6. This CDR3 region has 16 residues. Germline values: CDR1 KGHSH, CDR2 LQKENI. Written as DNA, the CDR3 is TGTGCCAGCTCACCGGGACTAGCGGTGCTCACCTACGAGCAGTACTTC. This codes for CASSPGLAVLTYEQYF.

The rearrangement links TRBV11-2 to TRBJ1-3, with 7 bases lining up with TRBD1. Germline V gene sequence: CDR1 SGHAT, CDR2 FQNNGV. The V segment lost 5 bases and the J segment 0 bases; nucleotides outside the gene matches: 10. The CDR3 length is 17 residues. The DNA of the CDR3 is TGTGCCAGCAGCGTATCGGGACAGACCGGCTCTGGAAACACCATATATTTT. Translated: CASSVSGQTGSGNTIYF.

The rearrangement uses TRBV7-3 and TRBJ2-3; TRBD1 aligns across 9 bases. The germline V gene encodes CDR1 SGHTA and CDR2 FQGTGA. The CDR3 runs to 16 residues. V gave up 5 bases and J gave up 3 bases; unmatched junction bases: 9. The CDR3 region has the DNA TGTGCCAGCAGCCCCCCCGGGACAGGGAGGACAGATACGCAGTATTTT. Its protein is CASSPPGTGRTDTQYF.

The chain joins TRBV7-3 to TRBJ1-6, with D possibly being TRBD1 (5 bases). Deletions cut 5 bases from V and 7 bases from J, with 12 bases between. CDR1 SGHTA and CDR2 FQGTGA come from the germline V gene. The CDR3 contains 14 residues. The CDR3 reads CASSPGLINSPLHF. CDR3 nucleotide sequence: TGTGCCAGCAGCCCGGGACTGATAAATTCACCCCTCCACTTT.

This chain uses TRBV7-6 with TRBJ2-7, with D tentatively TRBD1 (6 bases). CDR1 and CDR2 (germline): SGHVS, FNYEAQ. Trimming left V 2 bases short and J 1 base short, with 12 bases between. CDR3 length: 15 residues. The CDR3 DNA reads as TGTGCCAGCAGCTTAAGGCAGGGGCCATCCTACGAGCAGTACTTC. It encodes CASSLRQGPSYEQYF.

This chain links TRBV19 with TRBJ1-1; D is unresolved. The V gene's germline CDR1 is LNHDA and CDR2 SQIVND (reference sequence). V was trimmed by 6 bases and J by 6 bases, leaving 8 bases between them. CDR3 length: 11 amino acids. CDR3 amino acids: CASRVLSEAFF. The CDR3 DNA sequence: TGTGCCAGTAGGGTACTTTCTGAAGCTTTCTTT.

The V and J genes are TRBV11-2 and TRBJ2-7, with 15 nucleotides matching TRBD2. The CDR3 has 16 amino acids. Germline CDR1 reads SGHAT; CDR2 reads FQNNGV. V lost 5 bases and J lost 3; bases outside the gene matches: 5. The CDR3 DNA reads as TGTGCCAGCAGCGCCGGACTAGCGGGAGGGTTCTACGAGCAGTACTTC. Amino acids: CASSAGLAGGFYEQYF.

The genes are TRBV7-9 and TRBJ1-1; D uncertain. V gave up 1 base and J gave up 5 bases, with 17 bases separating them. Germline CDR1 is SEHNR and CDR2 is FQNEAQ (reference sequence). This CDR3 has 16 amino acids. CDR3 residues: CASSLEEISVGTEAFF. In DNA, the CDR3 is TGTGCCAGCAGCTTAGAAGAAATTAGCGTTGGAACTGAAGCTTTCTTT.

The chain uses TRBV7-9 and TRBJ1-2; 9 nucleotides align to TRBD1. The CDR3 has 19 amino acids. Looked up from germline, CDR1 is SEHNR and CDR2 is FQNEAQ (reference sequence). The V gene end was trimmed by 5 bases and the J gene end by 0 bases; junction bases not matched to a gene: 16. This CDR3 reads CASSPDGATGGSANYGYTF. DNA of the CDR3: TGTGCCAGCAGCCCCGATGGGGCGACAGGGGGGAGCGCTAACTATGGCTACACCTTC.

The chain joins TRBV18 to TRBJ2-6; 11 positions match TRBD1. Unmatched junction bases numbered 3, after V lost 2 bases and J lost 0 bases. Germline CDR1 and CDR2: KGHSH and LQKENI. There are 18 residues in the CDR3. The CDR3 sequence: CASSPGTGGISGANVLTF. For the CDR3, the DNA is TGTGCCAGCTCACCAGGGACAGGGGGAATCTCTGGGGCCAACGTCCTGACTTTC.

V usage is TRBV12-1 and J usage is TRBJ2-7; the DNA was not used to check the table's D call, TRBD1. TRBV12-1 is marked as a pseudogene. CDR3 size: 16 residues. The CDR3 loop is CASLLPGVRFSYEQYF. The DNA of the CDR3 is TGTGCCAGCCTTTTACCAGGGGTAAGGTTCTCCTACGAGCAGTACTTC.

The chain recombines TRBV7-8 with TRBJ1-1, with 7 bases fitting TRBD1. V lost 5 bases, J lost 5 bases, and 5 bases stayed unmatched. The length of the CDR3 is 13 residues. CDR1 SGHVS and CDR2 FQNEAQ come from the germline V gene. DNA for the CDR3: TGTGCCAGCAGCGCGACAGGGAAGACTGAAGCTTTCTTT. It yields the protein CASSATGKTEAFF.

The chain links TRBV27 to TRBJ1-5; 10 nucleotides line up with TRBD1. This CDR3 has 16 amino acids. CDR1 and CDR2 from the germline V gene are MNHEY and SMNVEV (reference sequence). Trimming removed 5 bases from V and 6 bases from J; junction bases left unmatched: 10. In nucleotides, the CDR3 is TGTGCCAGCAGTATCACCGCGGACAGGGGGTTTCAGCCCCAGCATTTT. Its protein is CASSITADRGFQPQHF.

The V call is TRBV5-6, the J call TRBJ1-2, with D uncertain. CDR3 length equals 13 residues. Germline CDR1 SGHDT, CDR2 YYEEEE. The germline V and J ends were trimmed by 1 base and 6 bases, with 10 bases remaining between them. As DNA, the CDR3 is TGTGCCAGCAGCTTGTTGGCAGTAAATGGCTACACCTTC. Translated, it gives CASSLLAVNGYTF.

This sequence joins TRBV6-5 and TRBJ2-5, with 7 bases lining up with TRBD2. The CDR3 is 13 amino acids. With 8 bases clipped from V and 4 bases from J, the junction kept 7 bases outside the gene matches. Germline-derived CDR1 and CDR2 are MNHEY and SVGAGI. CDR3 protein: CASLQGGRETQYF. CDR3 DNA: TGTGCCAGCCTCCAGGGAGGGCGAGAGACCCAGTACTTC.

The rearrangement links TRBV2 to TRBJ2-1; D might be TRBD1 (5 bases). V gave up 2 bases and J gave up 9 bases, with 11 bases separating them. There are 13 residues in the CDR3. The germline CDR1 and CDR2 sequences are SNHLY and FYNNEI. For the CDR3, the DNA is TGTGCCAGCAGTGAACAGGGAATGGGTGAGCAGTTCTTC. It is translated as CASSEQGMGEQFF.